These 9 T cell receptor beta chains originate from one sample sequenced in a study of CD8+ T cells in alopecia areata. Following RNA extraction, reverse transcription yielded cDNA that acted as the sequencing template. Sequencing used immunoSEQ multiplex PCR; TCRdb keeps in-frame clones, though not all of them. The sample has around 180,000 clones, approximately 57% seen once; the top ten hold approximately 1%. Treatment described: oral pan-JAK inhibitor, 5-10 mg twice daily. This specimen consisted of CD4+ T cells sorted from blood, obtained at week 24, from a patient treated with tofacitinib. The receptors derive from a human donor with alopecia areata.

The chain employs TRBV9 and TRBJ2-5; TRBD2 might be the D (6 bases). V lost 0 bases to trimming and J lost 2 bases, with 11 bases between them. There are 15 residues in the CDR3. Per germline, CDR1 SGDLS and CDR2 YYNGEE. The CDR3 DNA reads as TGTGCCAGCAGCGTAGGCGCGGGGTTACAAGAGACCCAGTACTTC. It codes for CASSVGAGLQETQYF.

In its sample, this clone was seen a few times. The J gene is TRBJ2-3, the V gene TRBV5-6; maybe TRBD2 (5 bases). The germline gives CDR1 SGHDT, CDR2 YYEEEE. V shed 1 base and J shed 4 bases, with 13 bases lying between them. The CDR3 has 15 amino acids. Written as DNA, the CDR3 is TGTGCCAGCAGCTTGTCCGGGGAAGCGGCAGATACGCAGTATTTT. This sequence encodes CASSLSGEAADTQYF.

The chain carries TRBV4-1 and TRBJ1-6, with a weak D call TRBD1 (5 bases). Trimming took off 0 bases at V and 2 bases at J, with 8 bases between the two ends. This CDR3 contains 16 residues. Germline CDR1 is MGHRA and CDR2 is YSYEKL. The CDR3 DNA follows: TGCGCCAGCAGCCAAGACCCAGGGCCCTATAATTCACCCCTCCACTTT. Amino acid sequence: CASSQDPGPYNSPLHF.

The sample holds a few counts of this clone. The J gene is TRBJ2-5, the V gene TRBV10-3, with TRBD1 matching 8 bases. With 6 bases clipped from V and 5 bases from J, the junction kept 14 bases outside the gene matches. Germline values: CDR1 ENHRY, CDR2 SYGVKD. This CDR3 region has 16 residues. As DNA, the CDR3 is TGTGCCATCAGCTTAACCCCGGACAGGGTGGCGGAGACCCAGTACTTC. Protein sequence: CAISLTPDRVAETQYF.

The V and J genes are TRBV29-1 and TRBJ1-1; D is unresolved. This CDR3 comprises 13 residues. From germline, CDR1 is SQVTM and CDR2 ANQGSEA. V was clipped by 7 bases and J by 1 base, with 13 bases between them. The CDR3 is CSGVTLSNTEAFF. In DNA, the CDR3 is TGCAGCGGTGTGACACTATCGAACACTGAAGCTTTCTTT. The full variable domain, rest sourced from reference TRBV29-1 and TRBJ1-1, is SAVISQKPSRDICQRGTSLTIQCQVDSQVTMMFWYRQQPGQSLTLIATANQGSEATYESGFVIDKFPISRPNLTFSTLTVSNMSPEDSSIYLCSGVTLSNTEAFFGQGTRLTVV.

The rearrangement joins TRBV28 to TRBJ2-7; possible D gene TRBD1, 5 bases. V lost 6 bases and J 7 bases, leaving 13 bases between the germline ends. This CDR3 contains 12 residues. CDR1 and CDR2 (germline): MDHEN, SYDVKM. In DNA form, the CDR3 reads TGTGCCAGCAGCTCAGGGATACGGGAGCAGTACTTC. It codes for CASSSGIREQYF.

This clone came up a few times. The chain joins TRBV2 to TRBJ2-3; TRBD2 matches 10 bases. J was trimmed by 4 bases and V by 8 bases; bases with no gene match: 12. Germline-derived CDR1 and CDR2 are SNHLY and FYNNEI. This CDR3 has 16 residues. The CDR3 region has the DNA TGTGCCAGCCTCGGTAGAGCGGGGGGGGCCGCAGATACGCAGTATTTT. It specifies CASLGRAGGAADTQYF.

The chain has TRBV4-1 and TRBJ2-6; D is unclear. The ends were cut back, 4 bases at V and 4 bases at J, with 23 bases in the middle. This CDR3 spans 19 amino acids. Germline CDR1 is MGHRA and CDR2 is YSYEKL. CDR3 in DNA: TGCGCCAGCAGCCTCCAACAGCCGTCTCGAGGAGCCGGGGCCAACGTCCTGACTTTC. Translated: CASSLQQPSRGAGANVLTF.

The chain uses TRBV15 and TRBJ1-5; D unresolved. CDR3 length: 13 residues. Germline CDR1 and CDR2: LNHNV and YYDKDF (reference sequence). Trimming removed 0 bases at V and 7 bases at J, with 7 bases between. As DNA, the CDR3 is TGTGCCACCAGCAGAGAGGGAGTACAGCCCCAGCATTTT. Translated: CATSREGVQPQHF. The variable domain in full, completed from reference TRBV15 and TRBJ1-5, reads DAMVIQNPRYQVTQFGKPVTLSCSQTLNHNVMYWYQQKSSQAPKLLFHYYDKDFNNEADTPDNFQSRRPNTSFCFLDIRSPGLGDTAMYLCATSREGVQPQHFGDGTRLSIL.